The rows below give T cell receptor beta chains drawn from one sample of a study of CD8 T cells in Susac syndrome. TCRdb ran MiXCR on the immunoSEQ multiplex PCR reads and lists one entry per CDR3 protein. Seen here are 150,000 or so distinct CDR3 sequences, around 95% observed once, and the top ten hold 0.2% to 0.25%. The sequenced material came from CD8+ T cells from PBMCs. The receptors come from a human donor with multiple sclerosis. The CDR3 runs from the conserved cysteine through the conserved F or W. Fields, in order: D gene, J gene, V gene, clone size, CDR3 DNA, CDR3 protein. The D gene is left open where the match is weak. Not all rows give a size; the values are once, few, many and, for expanded clones, a class.

D gene: -; J gene: TRBJ2-2; V gene: TRBV4-1; clone size: -; CDR3 DNA: TGCGCCAGCAGCCATAGGAAAGACACCGGGGAGCTGTTTTTT; CDR3 protein: CASSHRKDTGELFF
D gene: -; J gene: TRBJ1-2; V gene: TRBV9; clone size: -; CDR3 DNA: TGTGCCAGCAGCGCAAAGCCGGGGAGCGGCCACAACTATGGCTACACCTTC; CDR3 protein: CASSAKPGSGHNYGYTF
D gene: -; J gene: TRBJ2-1; V gene: TRBV29-1; clone size: -; CDR3 DNA: TGCAGCGTTGCGTGGGGGGAGCAGTTCTTC; CDR3 protein: CSVAWGEQFF
D gene: TRBD2; J gene: TRBJ2-3; V gene: TRBV20-1; clone size: -; CDR3 DNA: TGCAGTGCTAGGTCGAGTAGCGGGGTGACAGATACGCAGTATTTT; CDR3 protein: CSARSSSGVTDTQYF
D gene: TRBD1; J gene: TRBJ2-7; V gene: TRBV30; clone size: -; CDR3 DNA: TGTGCCTGGAGTTTGGGGACAGGGGGTTACGAGCAGTACTTC; CDR3 protein: CAWSLGTGGYEQYF
D gene: TRBD2; J gene: TRBJ2-3; V gene: TRBV29-1; clone size: -; CDR3 DNA: TGCAGCGTCTCCGGACTAGCGGGGGTGACAGATACGCAGTATTTT; CDR3 protein: CSVSGLAGVTDTQYF
D gene: TRBD1; J gene: TRBJ1-3; V gene: TRBV23-1; clone size: -; CDR3 DNA: TGCGCCAGCAGTCAAGGGGACAGGGCGTACACCATATATTTT; CDR3 protein: CASSQGDRAYTIYF
D gene: -; J gene: TRBJ1-2; V gene: TRBV29-1; clone size: -; CDR3 DNA: TGCAGCGCCCCGACTGAGGACAGCGCTAACTATGGCTACACCTTC; CDR3 protein: CSAPTEDSANYGYTF
D gene: -; J gene: TRBJ1-1; V gene: TRBV30; clone size: -; CDR3 DNA: TGTGCCTGCGCATACACTGAAGCTTTCTTT; CDR3 protein: CACAYTEAFF
D gene: -; J gene: TRBJ2-2; V gene: TRBV12-3/TRBV12-4; clone size: -; CDR3 DNA: TGTGCCAGCAGAGTCAACGGGGAGCTGTTTTTT; CDR3 protein: CASRVNGELFF
D gene: -; J gene: TRBJ2-1; V gene: TRBV28; clone size: -; CDR3 DNA: TGTGCCAGCAGTTTCATAGTAGAAGGGGAGCAGTTCTTC; CDR3 protein: CASSFIVEGEQFF
D gene: -; J gene: TRBJ1-1; V gene: TRBV28; clone size: -; CDR3 DNA: TGTGCCAGCAATCTGGGGACTGAAGCTTTCTTT; CDR3 protein: CASNLGTEAFF
D gene: TRBD1; J gene: TRBJ2-1; V gene: TRBV15; clone size: -; CDR3 DNA: TGTGCCACCAGCAGAACCCGGACAGGGCTAGATGAGCAGTTCTTC; CDR3 protein: CATSRTRTGLDEQFF
D gene: TRBD2; J gene: TRBJ2-7; V gene: TRBV2; clone size: once; CDR3 DNA: TGTGCCAGCCGGGAGGGCTCCTACGAGCAGTACTTC; CDR3 protein: CASREGSYEQYF
D gene: -; J gene: TRBJ1-3; V gene: TRBV28; clone size: -; CDR3 DNA: TGTGCCAGCAGAGCACCTTACACAGGGTACGCTGGAAACACCATATATTTT; CDR3 protein: CASRAPYTGYAGNTIYF
D gene: -; J gene: TRBJ2-7; V gene: TRBV7-9; clone size: -; CDR3 DNA: TGTGCCAGCAGCTTAACCCCCGACGAGCAGTACTTC; CDR3 protein: CASSLTPDEQYF
D gene: -; J gene: TRBJ2-3; V gene: TRBV3-1; clone size: -; CDR3 DNA: TGTGCCAGCAGCCAAGATCCCCAGCACCTTAGCACAGATACGCAGTATTTT; CDR3 protein: CASSQDPQHLSTDTQYF
D gene: TRBD1; J gene: TRBJ2-1; V gene: TRBV7-9; clone size: -; CDR3 DNA: TGTGCCAGCAGCCGGGGGACAGGGGGTTATGAGCAGTTCTTC; CDR3 protein: CASSRGTGGYEQFF
D gene: -; J gene: TRBJ2-1; V gene: TRBV29-1; clone size: once; CDR3 DNA: TGCAGCGTTGAAGGGCTAAAGGCTTCGAGACAGTCCTCCTACAATGAGCAGTTCTTC; CDR3 protein: CSVEGLKASRQSSYNEQFF
D gene: -; J gene: TRBJ2-7; V gene: TRBV5-4; clone size: -; CDR3 DNA: TGTGCCAGCAGCTTAGGACCCGGAGGGCGCGAGCAGTACTTC; CDR3 protein: CASSLGPGGREQYF
D gene: -; J gene: TRBJ2-1; V gene: TRBV2; clone size: -; CDR3 DNA: TGTGCCAGCAGTGAGGGTATCGATGAGCAGTTCTTC; CDR3 protein: CASSEGIDEQFF
D gene: -; J gene: TRBJ1-2; V gene: TRBV23-1; clone size: -; CDR3 DNA: TGCGCCAGCAGTCGCCCTCCCCCTGGGGGCGTTGAAAGAGGCTACACCTTC; CDR3 protein: CASSRPPPGGVERGYTF
D gene: TRBD2; J gene: TRBJ2-7; V gene: TRBV3-1; clone size: -; CDR3 DNA: TGTGCCAGCAGCCAGTACGGACTAGCGGATTCCTACGAGCAGTACTTC; CDR3 protein: CASSQYGLADSYEQYF
D gene: -; J gene: TRBJ1-1; V gene: TRBV13; clone size: -; CDR3 DNA: TGTGCCAGCAGCTTAAGTGGGAATCGGGGAGAGGGAGCTTTCTTT; CDR3 protein: CASSLSGNRGEGAFF
D gene: TRBD2; J gene: TRBJ2-7; V gene: TRBV13; clone size: -; CDR3 DNA: TGTGCCAGCAGCGAGCGACTAGCGGGGGCCTCCTACGAGCAGTACTTC; CDR3 protein: CASSERLAGASYEQYF
D gene: -; J gene: TRBJ2-7; V gene: TRBV5-6; clone size: -; CDR3 DNA: TGTGCCAGCAGTTTAAGCTCCTACGAGCAGTACTTC; CDR3 protein: CASSLSSYEQYF